A selection of T cell receptor beta chains follows, all from one sample in a study of Graves' ophthalmopathy and Graves' hyperthyroidism. MiXCR was run by TCRdb on the multiplex PCR reads, yielding one entry per CDR3 protein. The data hold a few hundred thousand distinct CDR3 sequences, with 15% observed a single time. The material sequenced was peripheral blood. Receptors were obtained from a woman younger than 35 with stable Graves' hyperthyroidism. Both conserved end residues are part of each CDR3. D genes are given only for firm matches. The size field is filled for only some rows; it gives once, few, many or a size class.

size	V	J	D	CDR3	DNA
-	TRBV28	TRBJ2-7	TRBD2	CASSLGGLGSYEQYF	TGTGCCAGCAGCTTAGGGGGACTAGGATCCTACGAGCAGTACTTC
many	TRBV12-3/TRBV12-4	TRBJ2-2	-	CASSLTGWYTGELFF	TGTGCCAGCAGTTTAACAGGGTGGTACACCGGGGAGCTGTTTTTT
many	TRBV27	TRBJ1-5	-	CASSLMGNQPQHF	TGTGCCAGCTCACTGATGGGCAATCAGCCCCAGCATTTT
many	TRBV12-3/TRBV12-4	TRBJ1-6	-	CASSFQVSGSYNSPLHF	TGTGCCAGCAGTTTCCAGGTCTCCGGCTCCTATAATTCACCCCTCCACTTT
-	TRBV6-1	TRBJ2-7	TRBD2	CASRGPGGGSPYEQYF	TGTGCCAGCAGGGGGCCTGGCGGGGGGTCTCCCTACGAGCAGTACTTC
many	TRBV12-3/TRBV12-4	TRBJ2-6	-	CASRVQGSNVLTF	TGTGCCAGCAGGGTACAGGGATCCAACGTCCTGACTTTC
many	TRBV6-2/TRBV6-3	TRBJ1-2	-	CASTPDSDRANYGYTF	TGTGCCAGCACCCCGGACAGTGATAGAGCTAACTATGGCTACACCTTC
many	TRBV9	TRBJ2-7	TRBD1	CASSPRDRGDEQYF	TGTGCCAGCAGCCCCCGGGACAGGGGGGACGAGCAGTACTTC
-	TRBV11-2	TRBJ1-2	-	CASSPGSGGYTF	TGTGCCAGCAGCCCGGGGTCGGGAGGCTACACCTTC
-	TRBV12-3/TRBV12-4	TRBJ1-5	-	CASSYHNSNQPQHF	TGTGCCAGCAGTTACCATAATAGCAATCAGCCCCAGCATTTT